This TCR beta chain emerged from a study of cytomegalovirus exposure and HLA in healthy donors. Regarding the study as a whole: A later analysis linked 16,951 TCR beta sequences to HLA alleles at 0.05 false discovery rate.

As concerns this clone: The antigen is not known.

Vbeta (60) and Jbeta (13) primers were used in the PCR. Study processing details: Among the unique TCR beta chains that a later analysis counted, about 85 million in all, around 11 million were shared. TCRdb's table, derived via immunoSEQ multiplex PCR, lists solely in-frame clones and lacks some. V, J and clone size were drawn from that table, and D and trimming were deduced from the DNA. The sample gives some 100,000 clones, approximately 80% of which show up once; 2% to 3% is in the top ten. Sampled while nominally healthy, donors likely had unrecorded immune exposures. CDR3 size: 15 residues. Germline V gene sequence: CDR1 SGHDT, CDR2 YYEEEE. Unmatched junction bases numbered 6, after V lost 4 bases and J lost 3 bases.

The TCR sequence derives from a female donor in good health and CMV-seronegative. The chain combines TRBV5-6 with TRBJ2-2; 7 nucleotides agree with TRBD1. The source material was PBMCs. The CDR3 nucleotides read TGTGCCAGCAGCCCTGGGGACAGCCACACCGGGGAGCTGTTTTTT. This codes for CASSPGDSHTGELFF.